This T cell receptor beta chain comes out of a study of blood T cell repertoires in COVID-19. Germline CDR1 reads SNHLY; CDR2 reads FYNNEI. The CDR3 consists of 14 residues. V lost 4 bases and J lost 4; bases outside the gene matches: 7. Profiled with immunoSEQ multiplex PCR; TCRdb holds only in-frame clones, not every one. The repertoire consists of approximately 140,000 clones, with approximately 90% occurring once and the leading ten covering 1.2%. This TCR was recovered from a woman aged 25 to 45 with acute COVID-19. Sequenced input: PBMCs or T cells enriched from blood (not recorded which). V and J are TRBV2 and TRBJ2-7; 7 positions agree with TRBD1. Here the CDR3 DNA reads TGTGCCAGCAGTGTTAACAGGGGATTTTACGAGCAGTACTTC. Its protein is CASSVNRGFYEQYF.